This T cell receptor beta chain came from a study of blood T cells in healthy people across ages. The germline gives CDR1 LNHDA, CDR2 SQIVND (reference sequence). V lost 1 base, J lost 11 bases, and 5 bases stayed unmatched. This CDR3 has 13 residues. A second PCR of roughly 6 to 12 cycles used a sample-barcoded 5' primer and a J-beta primer mix. TCRdb reprocessed the 5' RACE reads via MiXCR and lists one record per CDR3 protein. This sample has fewer than 2 million distinct CDR3 sequences, with 35% to 50% found just once. The TCR originated in a human donor in good health. Sequenced material: blood. The chain links TRBV19 to TRBJ2-1, with 7 bases lining up with TRBD1. The DNA for the CDR3 is TGTGCCAGTAGTATAGGTACAGGGGAAAAGCAGTTCTTC. This codes for CASSIGTGEKQFF.